This T cell receptor beta chain was sequenced in a study of OX40 agonist ivuxolimab in advanced cancers. Study information: As their treatment, patients were administered ivuxolimab, an agonistic anti-OX40 (CD134) antibody. Patients treated during dose escalation were battling hepatocellular carcinoma, melanoma, renal cell or head and neck cancer. Overall study findings and caveats: CD4+ and CD8+ blood T cells expanded clonally by week 6 at 0.1 to 3.0 mg/kg.

Measured with immunoSEQ multiplex PCR; TCRdb has only the in-frame clones, and not every one. The repertoire includes nearly 70,000 clones, approximately 87% of them detected once, and 6% to 7.5% sits in the top ten. This CDR3 has 14 residues. The germline CDR1 and CDR2 sequences are SGHDT and YYEEEE. V lost 3 bases, J lost 4 bases, and 4 bases stayed unmatched. Comment on this clone: Its target is not known.

Baseline, cycle 4 day 1, and cycle 7 day 1 were the blood sampling points. Here the sequenced sample was CD4+ or CD8+ T cells sorted from blood, taken in a trial of the OX40 agonist ivuxolimab. This sequence originates from an adult with an advanced solid tumor such as melanoma, head and neck, liver or kidney cancer. This sequence joins TRBV5-6 and TRBJ1-1; 9 bases align to TRBD1. The CDR3, as DNA: TGTGCCAGCAGCTCTGACAGGGGGGCCACTGAAGCTTTCTTT. This encodes CASSSDRGATEAFF.